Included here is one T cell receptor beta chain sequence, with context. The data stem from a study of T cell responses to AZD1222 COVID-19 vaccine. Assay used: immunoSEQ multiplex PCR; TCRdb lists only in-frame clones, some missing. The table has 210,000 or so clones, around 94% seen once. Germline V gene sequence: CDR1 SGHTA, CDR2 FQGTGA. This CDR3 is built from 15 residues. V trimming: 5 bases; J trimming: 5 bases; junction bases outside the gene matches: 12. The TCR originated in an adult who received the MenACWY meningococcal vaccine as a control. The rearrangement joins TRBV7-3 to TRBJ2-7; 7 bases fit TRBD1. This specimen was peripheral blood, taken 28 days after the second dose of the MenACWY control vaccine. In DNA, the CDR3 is TGTGCCAGCAGCAGCTCAAACGACAGGGCCCACGAGCAGTACTTC. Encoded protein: CASSSSNDRAHEQYF.